This TCR beta chain was sequenced during a study of blood T cell repertoires in COVID-19. Generated by immunoSEQ multiplex PCR, the TCRdb table keeps only in-frame clones and is missing some. Among 150,000 to 200,000 clones listed, about 80% were seen once. The CDR3 is made up of 14 amino acids. The trim removed 7 bases at V and 5 bases at J, leaving 4 bases unmatched. Germline assignment: CDR1 ENHRY and CDR2 SYGVKD. The chain recombines TRBV10-3 with TRBJ2-1; 11 positions agree with TRBD2. The TCR comes from a woman in her sixties or seventies in a cohort exposed to, infected with or recovered from COVID-19 (not recorded which). Sequencing input: PBMCs or T cells enriched from blood (not recorded which). The CDR3 DNA reads TGTGCCATCAAGCTAGCGGGAGGTAACAATGAGCAGTTCTTC. It yields the protein CAIKLAGGNNEQFF.